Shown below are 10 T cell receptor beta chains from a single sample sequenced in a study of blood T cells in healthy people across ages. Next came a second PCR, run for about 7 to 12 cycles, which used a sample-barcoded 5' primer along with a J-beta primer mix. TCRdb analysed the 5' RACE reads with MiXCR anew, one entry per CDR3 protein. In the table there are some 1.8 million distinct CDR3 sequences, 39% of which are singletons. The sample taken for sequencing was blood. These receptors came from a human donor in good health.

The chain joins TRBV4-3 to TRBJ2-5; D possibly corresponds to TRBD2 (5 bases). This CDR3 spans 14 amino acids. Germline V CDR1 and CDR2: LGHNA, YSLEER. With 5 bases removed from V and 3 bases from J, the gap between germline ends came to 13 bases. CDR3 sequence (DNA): TGCGCCAGCAGCTGGGCGGCCGGGGAAGAGACCCAGTACTTC. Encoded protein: CASSWAAGEETQYF.

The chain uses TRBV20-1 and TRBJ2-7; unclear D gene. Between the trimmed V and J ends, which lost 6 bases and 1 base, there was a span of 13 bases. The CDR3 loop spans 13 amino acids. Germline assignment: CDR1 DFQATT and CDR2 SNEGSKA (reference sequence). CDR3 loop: CSAKGPGSYEQYF. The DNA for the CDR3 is TGCAGTGCCAAGGGTCCGGGTTCCTACGAGCAGTACTTC.

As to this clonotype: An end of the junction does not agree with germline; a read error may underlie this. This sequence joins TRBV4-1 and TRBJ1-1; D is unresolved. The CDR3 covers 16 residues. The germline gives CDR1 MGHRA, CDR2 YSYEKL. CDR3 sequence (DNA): TGCGCCAGCGGCCAAGAGGTTGTGCGGGAGGGTGCGGGGGCTTTCTTT. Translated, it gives CASGQEVVREGAGAFF.

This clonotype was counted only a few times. CDR3 sequence (DNA): TGCAGCGTGACAGGGGGCGCCTACAATGAGCAGTTCTTC. Amino acids: CSVTGGAYNEQFF. The chain combines TRBV29-1 with TRBJ2-1, with 10 bases identical to TRBD1. The V gene end was trimmed by 6 bases and the J gene end by 2 bases; junction bases not matched to a gene: 1. In germline, CDR1 is SQVTM, CDR2 ANQGSEA. There are 13 residues in the CDR3.

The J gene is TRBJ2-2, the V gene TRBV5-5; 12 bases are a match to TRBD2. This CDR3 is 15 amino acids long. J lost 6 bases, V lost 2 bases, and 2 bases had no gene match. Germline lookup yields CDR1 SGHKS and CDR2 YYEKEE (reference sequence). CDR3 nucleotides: TGTGCCAGCAGCTTCCTAGCGGGGGGGCCCGGGGAGCTGTTTTTT. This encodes CASSFLAGGPGELFF.

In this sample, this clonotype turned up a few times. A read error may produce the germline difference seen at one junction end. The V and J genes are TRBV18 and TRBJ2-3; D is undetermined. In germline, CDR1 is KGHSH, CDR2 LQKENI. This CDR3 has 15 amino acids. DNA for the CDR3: TGCGCCAGCTCCTTTGCGGCTAAAAGCACAGATACGCAGTATTTT. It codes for CASSFAAKSTDTQYF.

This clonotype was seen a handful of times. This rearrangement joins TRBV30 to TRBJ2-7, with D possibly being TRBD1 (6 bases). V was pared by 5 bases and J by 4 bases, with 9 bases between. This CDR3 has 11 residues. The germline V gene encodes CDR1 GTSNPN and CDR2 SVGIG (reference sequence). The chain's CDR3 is CAWGQSYEQYF. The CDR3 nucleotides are TGTGCCTGGGGACAGAGTTACGAGCAGTACTTC.

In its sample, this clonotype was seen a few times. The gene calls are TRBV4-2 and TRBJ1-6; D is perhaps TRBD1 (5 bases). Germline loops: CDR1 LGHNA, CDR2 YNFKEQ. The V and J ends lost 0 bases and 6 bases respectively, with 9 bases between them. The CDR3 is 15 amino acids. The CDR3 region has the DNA TGTGCCAGCAGCCAAGAGGTGCAGGGTAATTCACCCCTCCACTTT. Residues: CASSQEVQGNSPLHF.

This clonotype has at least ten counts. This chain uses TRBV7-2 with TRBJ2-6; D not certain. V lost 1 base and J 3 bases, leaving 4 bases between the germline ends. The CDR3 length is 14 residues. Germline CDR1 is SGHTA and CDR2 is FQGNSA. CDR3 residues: CASSLEVGANVLTF. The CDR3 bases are TGTGCCAGCAGCTTAGAGGTTGGGGCCAACGTCCTGACTTTC. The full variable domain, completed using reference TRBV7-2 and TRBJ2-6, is GAGVSQSPSNKVTEKGKDVELRCDPISGHTALYWYRQSLGQGLEFLIYFQGNSAPDKSGLPSDRFSAERTGGSVSTLTIQRTQQEDSAVYLCASSLEVGANVLTFGAGSRLTVL.

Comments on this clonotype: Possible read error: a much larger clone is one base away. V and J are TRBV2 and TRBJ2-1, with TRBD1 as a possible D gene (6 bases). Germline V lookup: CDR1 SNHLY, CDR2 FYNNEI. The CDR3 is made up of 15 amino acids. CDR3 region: CVSSPTRQVGNEQFF. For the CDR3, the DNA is TGTGTCAGCAGTCCTACCCGACAGGTTGGCAATGAGCAGTTCTTC.